The entry below gives a single TCR beta chain sequence along with its context. Other DNA sequences within the sample encode an identical CDR3. This sample was taken from a study of blood T cell repertoires in COVID-19. Study background: COVID-19 samples from acute and convalescent phases originated in the United States, Italy and Spain. The cDNA or gDNA used as material had been derived from T cells, B-cell-depleted T cells, or PBMCs.

The germline V gene has CDR1 ENHRY and CDR2 SYGVKD. Trimming removed 3 bases from V and 5 bases from J, with 5 bases in between. The CDR3 has 11 residues. Assay used: immunoSEQ multiplex PCR; TCRdb lists only in-frame clones, some missing. The table has roughly 410,000 clones, 75% to 90% seen once. Sequencing was carried out using peripheral blood. The chain joins TRBV10-3 to TRBJ2-7, with D uncertain. The receptor was isolated from a woman aged 40 to 55 with COVID-19, enrolled during active disease. Here the CDR3 reads CAISELDEQYF. In nucleotides, the CDR3 is TGTGCCATCAGTGAACTCGACGAGCAGTACTTC.